The rows below give T cell receptor beta chains drawn from one sample of a study of blood T cell repertoires in COVID-19. Using immunoSEQ multiplex PCR, the repertoire was profiled, and TCRdb retains in-frame clones only, with some absent. The sample lists about 38,000 clones; 70% to 90% were seen once. The sequenced sample consisted of peripheral blood. Every receptor here comes from a man aged 65-85 years with active COVID-19. Each CDR3 is given with its conserved first and last residue. D genes are given only for firm matches.

V gene,J gene,CDR3 length,D gene,CDR3 protein,CDR3 DNA
TRBV7-3,TRBJ2-3,11,NA,CASRLGETQYF,TGTGCCAGCCGCCTCGGGGAGACGCAGTATTTT
TRBV4-2,TRBJ2-7,16,NA,CASSQLTETLSDEQYF,TGTGCCAGCAGCCAATTGACAGAGACCCTTTCCGACGAGCAGTACTTC
TRBV7-8,TRBJ1-5,15,TRBD1,CASSLRDSPPKPQHF,TGTGCCAGCAGCCTTCGGGACAGCCCTCCTAAGCCCCAGCATTTT
TRBV7-6,TRBJ1-5,15,NA,CASSLVAGLFQPQHF,TGTGCCAGCAGCTTAGTGGCAGGGCTATTTCAGCCCCAGCATTTT
TRBV28,TRBJ2-7,13,TRBD1,CASSYKGAGEQYF,TGTGCCAGCAGTTACAAGGGGGCGGGTGAGCAGTACTTC
TRBV4-1,TRBJ2-7,15,NA,CASSQVEQGSYEQYF,TGCGCCAGCAGCCAAGTAGAACAGGGTTCTTACGAGCAGTACTTC
TRBV5-6,TRBJ2-5,16,TRBD1,CASSHPGQGRGETQYF,TGTGCCAGCAGCCACCCGGGACAGGGGAGGGGAGAGACCCAGTACTTC
TRBV29-1,TRBJ2-1,14,TRBD2,CSVRRASGYNEQFF,TGCAGCGTCCGAAGGGCTAGCGGCTACAATGAGCAGTTCTTC
TRBV28,TRBJ1-2,14,NA,CASSYPSGIYGYTF,TGTGCCAGCAGTTACCCATCAGGGATCTATGGCTACACCTTC
TRBV4-3,TRBJ2-1,16,TRBD2,CASSQSSGRAYNEQFF,TGCGCCAGCAGCCAGTCTAGCGGGAGGGCCTACAATGAGCAGTTCTTC
TRBV3-1/TRBV3-2,TRBJ2-2,17,TRBD2,CASSLTSGRAGTGELFF,TGTGCCAGCAGCCTGACTAGCGGGAGGGCGGGCACCGGGGAGCTGTTTTTT
TRBV18,TRBJ2-5,16,TRBD1,CASSFPPRTGRQTQYF,TGTGCCAGCTCTTTCCCCCCCCGGACAGGCCGGCAGACCCAGTACTTC
TRBV5-1,TRBJ2-5,13,NA,CASSLGGGETQYF,TGCGCCAGCAGCTTGGGAGGAGGGGAGACCCAGTACTTC
TRBV7-8,TRBJ2-2,16,TRBD2,CASSLVLAGVSGELFF,TGTGCCAGCAGCTTAGTTCTAGCGGGAGTATCAGGGGAGCTGTTTTTT
TRBV28,TRBJ2-3,17,TRBD1,CASSSPPWDRDTDTQYF,TGTGCCAGCAGTTCGCCTCCCTGGGACAGGGACACAGATACGCAGTATTTT
TRBV18,TRBJ2-7,16,TRBD2,CASSRTLAGDLYEQYF,TGTGCCAGCTCGCGAACTCTAGCGGGAGACCTCTACGAGCAGTACTTC
TRBV28,TRBJ2-1,17,TRBD2,CASSPLRLAGGGDEQFF,TGTGCCAGCAGTCCCCTACGACTAGCGGGAGGGGGCGATGAGCAGTTCTTC
TRBV7-9,TRBJ2-2,15,NA,CASKAFSGRAGELFF,TGTGCCAGCAAGGCTTTTAGCGGACGCGCCGGGGAGCTGTTTTTT
TRBV20-1,TRBJ1-5,11,NA,CSARLNQPQHF,TGCAGTGCTAGACTCAATCAGCCCCAGCATTTT
TRBV6-5,TRBJ2-7,14,NA,CASSYSAGSYEQYF,TGTGCCAGCAGTTACTCGGCGGGGTCCTACGAGCAGTACTTC
TRBV6-2/TRBV6-3,TRBJ2-2,16,NA,CASSSSGLRLLGELFF,TGTGCCAGCAGTTCCTCCGGACTAAGGCTCTTGGGGGAGCTGTTTTTT
TRBV27,TRBJ1-2,13,NA,CASRALLNYGYTF,TGTGCCAGCAGGGCTCTTTTAAACTATGGCTACACCTTC
TRBV4-1,TRBJ2-7,17,TRBD2,CASSQALTSGRAYEQYF,TGCGCCAGCAGCCAAGCCTTGACTAGCGGGAGGGCCTACGAGCAGTACTTC
TRBV6-6,TRBJ2-7,13,NA,CASSQLASYEQYF,TGTGCCAGCAGCCAACTAGCCTCCTACGAGCAGTACTTC